A single sample gave rise to the 11 T cell receptor beta chains below, sequenced in a study of blood T cell repertoires in COVID-19. Clones were read by immunoSEQ multiplex PCR, and TCRdb kept only the in-frame ones, dropping some. The sample lists 250,000 or so clones, 75% to 85% occurring once. Sequenced: peripheral blood. Source of these receptors: a woman between 70 and 85 years old with acute or convalescent COVID-19.

This rearrangement joins TRBV7-8 to TRBJ1-3; D ambiguous. Germline values: CDR1 SGHVS, CDR2 FQNEAQ. The CDR3 sequence is 16 residues long. With 1 base removed from V and 0 bases from J, the gap between germline ends came to 10 bases. The CDR3 DNA sequence: TGTGCCAGCAGCTTAGAAAACAGCCTCTCTGGAAACACCATATATTTT. It translates to CASSLENSLSGNTIYF.

This clone came up a few times. The V and J genes are TRBV7-2 and TRBJ1-2, with TRBD1 as a possible D gene (6 bases). V gave up 5 bases and J gave up 4 bases, with 11 bases separating them. Germline CDR1 SGHTA, CDR2 FQGNSA. This CDR3 comprises 13 residues. The CDR3 nucleotides read TGTGCCAGCAGCCCAGGACAGAGCTATGGCTACACCTTC. Its protein product is CASSPGQSYGYTF.

This clone has only a few counts. The gene calls are TRBV5-4 and TRBJ2-5, with TRBD2 identical over 12 bases. From germline, CDR1 is SGHNT and CDR2 YYREEE (reference sequence). The trim removed 1 base at V and 1 base at J, leaving 5 bases unmatched. This CDR3 is built from 17 residues. CDR3 nucleotide sequence: TGTGCCAGCAGCTTGAAAAAACTAGCGGGGGGCCAAGAGACCCAGTACTTC. Protein sequence: CASSLKKLAGGQETQYF.

V is TRBV18 and J is TRBJ1-2; D is unresolved. Trimming shortened V by 2 bases and J by 4 bases, and 14 bases separated the two germline ends. The CDR3 is 15 residues long. Germline CDR1 and CDR2: KGHSH and LQKENI. The CDR3 loop reads CASSPSGEPLYGYTF. CDR3 bases: TGTGCCAGCTCACCAAGTGGGGAGCCGCTCTATGGCTACACCTTC.

The chain joins TRBV5-1 to TRBJ2-1, with D possibly TRBD2 on 5 matching bases. The CDR3 sequence is 14 residues long. Trimming removed 2 bases at V and 8 bases at J, with 14 bases between. Germline V lookup: CDR1 SGHRS, CDR2 YFSETQ. The CDR3 DNA follows: TGCGCCAGCAGCTTTCGGGGTAGCATGGATGAGCAGTTCTTC. This codes for CASSFRGSMDEQFF.

This chain connects TRBV19 to TRBJ1-1, with TRBD1 matching over 7 bases. In germline, CDR1 is LNHDA, CDR2 SQIVND (reference sequence). The CDR3 has 14 amino acids. With 5 bases clipped from V and 4 bases from J, the junction kept 7 bases outside the gene matches. The CDR3 sequence is CASSHQGTATEAFF. The CDR3 DNA reads TGTGCCAGTAGTCACCAGGGGACAGCCACTGAAGCTTTCTTT.

The chain links TRBV27 to TRBJ1-2; 8 bases are a match to TRBD1. V gave up 6 bases and J gave up 2 bases; unmatched junction bases: 5. The CDR3 loop spans 14 amino acids. Germline V lookup: CDR1 MNHEY, CDR2 SMNVEV (reference sequence). Here the CDR3 reads CASSRTGSNYGYTF. The CDR3 DNA sequence: TGTGCCAGCAGCCGGACAGGGTCGAACTATGGCTACACCTTC.

The J gene is TRBJ2-7, the V gene TRBV7-7, with D possibly matching TRBD1 (6 bases). V was pared by 4 bases and J by 6 bases, with 19 bases between. The CDR3 runs to 15 residues. Germline V lookup: CDR1 SSHAT, CDR2 FNYEAQ (reference sequence). The CDR3 reads CASSSTPYRVREQYF. The CDR3 DNA reads TGTGCCAGCAGCTCGACACCGTACAGGGTTCGCGAGCAGTACTTC.

J is TRBJ2-3 and V is TRBV20-1, with 8 bases that match TRBD2. V gave up 3 bases and J gave up 1 base; unmatched junction bases: 0. Germline CDR1 is DFQATT and CDR2 is SNEGSKA (reference sequence). This CDR3 is built from 13 residues. CDR3 protein: CSASSGGTDTQYF. The CDR3 DNA is TGCAGTGCTAGTAGCGGGGGCACAGATACGCAGTATTTT.

This clone turned up a few times. The V call is TRBV19, the J call TRBJ1-5; 8 bases line up with TRBD1. Per germline, CDR1 LNHDA and CDR2 SQIVND (reference sequence). Germline trimming cut 7 bases from V and 7 bases from J; bases unmatched to any gene: 15. The CDR3 is 16 amino acids. CDR3 in amino acids: CASTISRTGGGQPQHF. The DNA for the CDR3 is TGTGCCAGTACCATAAGCCGAACAGGGGGAGGCCAGCCCCAGCATTTT. Full variable domain (remainder filled in from reference TRBV19 and TRBJ1-5): DGGITQSPKYLFRKEGQNVTLSCEQNLNHDAMYWYRQDPGQGLRLIYYSQIVNDFQKGDIAEGYSVSREKKESFPLTVTSAQKNPTAFYLCASTISRTGGGQPQHFGDGTRLSIL.

This clone has a handful of counts. The chain carries TRBV4-3 and TRBJ1-3; D possibly corresponds to TRBD1 (6 bases). Germline-derived CDR1 and CDR2 are LGHNA and YSLEER. V lost 0 bases, J lost 2 bases, and 17 bases lay in between. The CDR3 has 18 amino acids. CDR3 amino acids: CASSQDKVPGTTGNTIYF. The CDR3, as DNA: TGCGCCAGCAGCCAAGATAAGGTACCCGGGACAACTGGAAACACCATATATTTT.